This TCR beta chain emerged from a study of regulatory T cells in long-lasting Graves disease. Regarding the study as a whole: Persistent Graves' patients showed less TCR diversity than newly diagnosed patients showed. Analyses excluded thyroid tissue, covering peripheral blood alone. Persistent disease showed a preference for TRBV28, TRBJ1-2 and TRBJ2-5.

The CDR3 length is 14 residues. Germline loops: CDR1 GTSNPN, CDR2 SVGIG (reference sequence). V was pared by 1 base and J by 8 bases, with 8 bases of the junction left unmatched. In this sample, this clonotype turned up many times. What it binds is unknown. TCR beta libraries were built with iRepertoire HTBI primers and Arm-PCR of CDR3 regions. TCRdb reanalysed the multiplex PCR reads using MiXCR and keeps one entry per CDR3 protein. The table records roughly 400,000 distinct CDR3 sequences, less than 25% of them present only once. The time point: persistent/refractory GD, antithyroid drugs over 5 years with positive TRAb. Isolated PBMC RNA provided the starting material for the TCR library. Roughly 10 milliliters of peripheral blood were drawn into EDTA tubes.

The rearrangement joins TRBV30 to TRBJ1-2; TRBD1 aligns across 9 bases. This TCR was recovered from a female donor with Graves disease. The source material was peripheral blood mononuclear cells (PBMCs), sampled when the disease was refractory, from a patient treated with antithyroid drugs. CDR3 DNA sequence: TGTGCCTGGAGTGCCGACAGGGGGTCGGAAGGCTACACCTTC. It is translated as CAWSADRGSEGYTF. The full variable domain, rest sourced from reference TRBV30 and TRBJ1-2, is SQTIHQWPATLVQPVGSPLSLECTVEGTSNPNLYWYRQAAGRGLQLLFYSVGIGQISSEVPQNLSASRPQDRQFILSSKKLLLSDSGFYLCAWSADRGSEGYTFGSGTRLTVV.